The 24 T cell receptor beta chains below come from one sample, sequenced in a study of T cell clonality in common variable immunodeficiency. The data were produced by immunoSEQ multiplex PCR, yet TCRdb's version contains in-frame clones alone and is incomplete. This sample includes about 40,000 clones with no singletons; its ten biggest clones take up roughly 1.9%. The source material was peripheral blood mononuclear cells. The receptors stem from a person aged 18 to 69 in good health.

This clone was seen repeatedly, ten times or more. The CDR3 goes on 3 residues after the read ends, and that part is filled in from the germline J gene. This rearrangement joins TRBV5-6 to TRBJ1-2; D call uncertain. This CDR3 is built from 13 residues. The germline V gene has CDR1 SGHDT and CDR2 YYEEEE. Trimming left V 1 base short and J 2 bases short, with 6 bases between. CDR3 in amino acids: CASSLLLNYGYTF. The DNA read from the CDR3 is TGTGCCAGCAGCTTGCTATTAAACTATGGC.

This clone was observed many times. The part of the CDR3 DNA that was read is TGTGCCTGGAGTGTTGGCAGGGCCCGTGGC. This encodes CAWSVGRARG. The whole CDR3 sequence is CAWSVGRARGYTF. The V gene is TRBV30, the J gene TRBJ1-2; D perhaps matches TRBD1 (5 bases). The missing CDR3 end, 3 residues past where the read stops, is filled in from the germline J gene. The germline CDR1 and CDR2 sequences are GTSNPN and SVGIG (reference sequence). V dropped 0 bases and J dropped 7 bases, with 12 bases sitting between them. The CDR3 extends over 13 amino acids.

The table lists this clone with many counts. The CDR3 is cut off 3 residues early in the read; its end comes from the germline J gene. The chain is built from TRBV7-9 and TRBJ1-2; D might be TRBD1 (5 bases). The germline V gene encodes CDR1 SEHNR and CDR2 FQNEAQ (reference sequence). This CDR3 region has 14 residues. With 5 bases removed from V and 4 bases from J, the gap between germline ends came to 14 bases. CDR3 bases read: TGTGCCAGCAGCACCGCGGCAGGGCGCTATGGC. Translation gives CASSTAAGRYG. The whole CDR3 sequence is CASSTAAGRYGYTF.

This clone was detected ten times or more. The read finishes 3 residues shy of the CDR3 end, and the germline J gene is used to complete it. The chain combines TRBV12-3 or TRBV12-4 with TRBJ2-1, with 11 bases lining up with TRBD1. This CDR3 is built from 15 residues. The V and J ends lost 8 bases and 5 bases, in that order; junction bases with no gene match: 8. CDR3 amino acids: CASSFGTGGDNEQFF. The sequenced part of the CDR3 DNA is TGTGCCAGCTCCTTCGGGACAGGGGGGGACAATGAG.

This clone showed up just a few times. Read sequence stops 3 residues before the CDR3 end, and the germline J gene provides the missing end. V usage is TRBV5-1 and J usage is TRBJ2-3; D may be TRBD2 (5 bases). Germline V gene data show CDR1 as SGHRS and CDR2 as YFSETQ. This CDR3 comprises 14 residues. Trimming left V 6 bases short and J 5 bases short, with 16 bases between. The part of the CDR3 DNA that was read is TGCGCCAGCACCTCATGGCAGGAGGTAGATACG. It is translated as CASTSWQEVDT. The complete CDR3 protein is CASTSWQEVDTQYF.

This clone was seen at least ten times. The read finishes 3 residues shy of the CDR3 end, and the germline J gene is used to complete it. V gene TRBV19 combines with J gene TRBJ1-6, with 10 nucleotides matching TRBD1. With 8 bases clipped from V and 4 bases from J, the junction kept 8 bases outside the gene matches. Germline lookup yields CDR1 LNHDA and CDR2 SQIVND (reference sequence). CDR3 size: 16 residues. The CDR3 DNA, read in part, is TGTGCCAGTCGAGCCGGGACAGGGGCTTATAATTCACCC. Translating it yields CASRAGTGAYNSP. Given in full, the CDR3 is CASRAGTGAYNSPLHF.

This clone was detected many times. The read ends 3 residues shy of where the CDR3 ends; the end is completed using the germline J gene. V and J are TRBV7-9 and TRBJ2-2; tentative D call: TRBD1 (6 bases). In germline, CDR1 is SEHNR, CDR2 FQNEAQ (reference sequence). V was trimmed by 5 bases and J by 6 bases, leaving 13 bases between them. This CDR3 has 14 residues. CDR3: CASSVTTGPGELFF. The CDR3 bases that were read are TGTGCCAGCAGCGTTACCACAGGGCCCGGGGAG.

This clone was found many times. The read terminates 3 residues before the CDR3 end, so the remaining end is supplied by the germline J gene. The chain recombines TRBV5-4 with TRBJ2-7; the D gene is possibly TRBD2 (6 bases). The CDR3 is 14 residues long. V was pared by 3 bases and J by 6 bases, with 16 bases between. CDR1 and CDR2 (germline): SGHNT, YYREEE (reference sequence). The part of the CDR3 DNA that was read is TGTGCCAGCAGCTCTCTAGCGAAGTCGGGCGAG. Residues: CASSSLAKSGE. The whole CDR3 protein is CASSSLAKSGEQYF.

This clone was observed many times. CDR3 sequence reads: CASSQGGKNTEAFF. Partial CDR3 DNA: TGTGCCAGCAGCCAGGGGGGAAAGAACACTGAA. The chain couples TRBV7-9 to TRBJ1-1; the match to TRBD1 covers 7 bases. The read ends 3 residues early relative to the CDR3; the germline J gene fills the gap. Germline lookup yields CDR1 SEHNR and CDR2 FQNEAQ (reference sequence). Trimming took 5 bases from V and 1 from J; bases not matched to a gene: 4. This CDR3 is built from 14 residues.

This clone was detected ten times or more. The CDR3 end is not reached by the read, which stops 3 residues before it; the germline J gene fills it in. The J gene is TRBJ1-2, the V gene TRBV7-2; TRBD1 agrees at 7 bases. The CDR3 is 15 amino acids. V trimming: 3 bases; J trimming: 0 bases; junction bases outside the gene matches: 4. Germline V gene lookup returns CDR1 SGHTA and CDR2 FQGNSA. The CDR3 reads CASSLTGFANYGYTF. Partial CDR3 DNA: TGTGCCAGCAGCTTGACAGGGTTCGCTAACTATGGC.

This clone was counted at least ten times. The read gets to within 3 residues of the CDR3 end, and the germline J gene fills in the rest. The J gene is TRBJ2-5, the V gene TRBV5-1, with D hard to call. Trimming took off 4 bases at V and 6 bases at J, with 16 bases between the two ends. The CDR3 is 14 amino acids. Germline V gene lookup returns CDR1 SGHRS and CDR2 YFSETQ. CDR3 protein: CASSDVRQLKTQYF. CDR3 DNA (partial): TGCGCCAGCAGCGACGTGCGGCAACTTAAGACC.

This clone was recorded at least ten times. The read comes to an end 3 residues before the CDR3 does, leaving the germline J gene to fill in the end. The V call is TRBV30, the J call TRBJ2-5, with 10 bases lining up with TRBD2. J lost 2 bases, V lost 3 bases, and 12 bases had no gene match. The CDR3 extends over 17 amino acids. Germline CDR1 is GTSNPN and CDR2 is SVGIG (reference sequence). The part of the CDR3 DNA that was read is TGTGCCTGGAGGGAACCGGGACTAGCGAGAAGGCAAGAGACC. Its translation is CAWREPGLARRQET. The entire CDR3 reads CAWREPGLARRQETQYF.

This clone was counted many times. The CDR3 is CAISETGVYGYTF. The sequenced CDR3 bases are TGTGCCATCAGTGAGACAGGAGTCTATGGC. This rearrangement joins TRBV10-3 to TRBJ1-2; D is perhaps TRBD1 (5 bases). The read ends 3 residues early relative to the CDR3; the germline J gene fills the gap. V was shortened by 2 bases and J by 4 bases, with 8 bases between the two germline ends. The CDR3 runs to 13 residues. Germline values: CDR1 ENHRY, CDR2 SYGVKD.

This clone was counted ten times or more. The sequence runs out 3 residues before the end of the CDR3; the remainder is reconstructed from the germline J gene. V is TRBV6-1 and J is TRBJ1-1, with 9 positions matching TRBD1. V shed 3 bases, J shed 5 bases, and the junction held 4 bases outside the gene matches. Germline V gene lookup returns CDR1 MNHNS and CDR2 SASEGT. The CDR3 covers 14 residues. The part of the CDR3 DNA that was read is TGTGCCAGCAGTGAGACAGGGGGAGGAACTGAA. Translated, it gives CASSETGGGTE. The CDR3 as a whole reads CASSETGGGTEAFF.

This clone was picked up many times. The read terminates 3 residues before the CDR3 end, so the remaining end is supplied by the germline J gene. This rearrangement joins TRBV29-1 to TRBJ2-7; 9 bases line up with TRBD1. CDR1 SQVTM and CDR2 ANQGSEA come from the germline V gene. V was clipped by 6 bases and J by 5 bases; unmatched bases: 8. The CDR3 length is 13 residues. The CDR3 loop is CSVERTGADEQYF. The part of the CDR3 DNA that was read is TGCAGCGTCGAGAGGACAGGGGCCGACGAG.

This clone has ten or more counts. The CDR3 is cut off 3 residues early in the read; its end comes from the germline J gene. Within the sample, other DNA sequences also encode this same CDR3. This rearrangement joins TRBV7-9 to TRBJ2-3; D not certain. Trimming removed 2 bases at V and 4 bases at J, with 4 bases between. Germline CDR1 reads SEHNR; CDR2 reads FQNEAQ (reference sequence). The CDR3 sequence is 12 residues long. The covered CDR3 bases are TGTGCCAGCAGCTTAACTGCAGATACG. It encodes CASSLTADT. The CDR3 reads in full as CASSLTADTQYF.

This clone was counted at least ten times. The CDR3 end falls 3 residues outside the read, so it is completed with the germline J gene. V is TRBV18 and J is TRBJ1-1; 7 nucleotides align to TRBD1. Germline CDR1 KGHSH, CDR2 LQKENI. Trimming took 3 bases from V and 0 from J; bases not matched to a gene: 10. This CDR3 has 17 residues. CDR3 DNA (partial): TGTGCCAGCTCACCGTTCCCGGGACAGCGAATGAACACTGAA. Translating gives CASSPFPGQRMNTE. The entire CDR3 reads CASSPFPGQRMNTEAFF.

This clone was seen many times. The missing CDR3 end, 3 residues past where the read stops, is filled in from the germline J gene. The chain combines TRBV15 with TRBJ1-2, with unresolved D. CDR1 is LNHNV, CDR2 YYDKDF, per germline (reference sequence). The CDR3 is 14 amino acids. Incomplete CDR3 DNA: TGTGCCACCAGCAGAACAACTAGCGGTGCGGGC. Protein: CATSRTTSGAG. The entire CDR3 is CATSRTTSGAGYTF.

This clone was detected a few times. CDR3 bases read: TGCAGCGTTGGTGACTCCGCCTCCTACAATGAG. Amino acid sequence: CSVGDSASYNE. The whole CDR3 region reads CSVGDSASYNEQFF. The J gene is TRBJ2-1, the V gene TRBV29-1; D unresolved. The read ends 3 residues shy of where the CDR3 ends; the end is completed using the germline J gene. Germline V gene sequence: CDR1 SQVTM, CDR2 ANQGSEA. V was cut by 4 bases and J by 0 bases, with 10 bases left in between. The CDR3 spans 14 residues.

This clone was found many times. The CDR3 end lies 3 residues beyond the end of the read and is filled in from the germline J gene. The chain joins TRBV20-1 to TRBJ2-5, with TRBD2 identical over 9 bases. This CDR3 region has 15 residues. Looked up from germline, CDR1 is DFQATT and CDR2 is SNEGSKA (reference sequence). V shed 6 bases and J 4 bases; nucleotides not matched to a gene: 12. The sequenced CDR3 bases are TGCAGTGCCAGCCCTCCGACTAGCGGACCAGAGACC. It is translated as CSASPPTSGPET. The CDR3 as a whole reads CSASPPTSGPETQYF.

This clone occurred many times. Read coverage stops 3 residues before the CDR3 terminus; the germline J gene supplies the remainder. This chain joins TRBV6-2 or TRBV6-3 and TRBJ1-3; D is unclear. V shed 2 bases and J shed 0 bases, with 8 bases lying between them. This CDR3 contains 15 residues. CDR1 MNHEY and CDR2 SVGEGT come from the germline V gene. Partial CDR3 DNA: TGTGCCAGCAGTTACGTCGGGTTCTCTGGAAACACC. The encoded protein is CASSYVGFSGNT. The full CDR3 sequence reads CASSYVGFSGNTIYF.

At least ten counts were recorded for this clone. The read halts 3 residues ahead of the CDR3 end, with the missing end drawn from the germline J gene. V is TRBV5-1 and J is TRBJ1-4; D is unclear. CDR3 length: 16 amino acids. V shed 0 bases and J shed 6 bases, with 15 bases lying between them. CDR1 and CDR2 from the germline V gene are SGHRS and YFSETQ. This CDR3 is CASSLAPLGGDEKLFF. The DNA read from the CDR3 is TGCGCCAGCAGCTTGGCCCCTTTAGGCGGGGATGAAAAA.

In its sample, this clone was seen many times. The read ends 3 residues early relative to the CDR3; the germline J gene fills the gap. The chain couples TRBV19 to TRBJ2-3; 10 nucleotides line up with TRBD1. This CDR3 is built from 17 residues. The germline gives CDR1 LNHDA, CDR2 SQIVND (reference sequence). V was clipped by 5 bases and J by 2 bases; unmatched bases: 10. The chain's CDR3 is CASSLRTGGSPTDTQYF. The CDR3 bases that were read are TGTGCCAGTAGTCTGCGGACAGGGGGTTCTCCCACAGATACG.

This clone showed up many times. The sequence runs out 3 residues before the end of the CDR3; the remainder is reconstructed from the germline J gene. The V and J genes are TRBV20-1 and TRBJ2-2; no definite D call. Per the germline V gene, CDR1 is DFQATT and CDR2 is SNEGSKA (reference sequence). This CDR3 has 16 amino acids. The chain's CDR3 is CSATTSGFTAGEKLFF. The covered CDR3 bases are TGCAGTGCTACCACCTCCGGGTTTACGGCCGGTGAAAAG.